What follows is one T cell receptor beta chain and its context. The data derive from a study of blood T cells in healthy people across ages. V lost 0 bases and J 4 bases, leaving 0 bases between the germline ends. The CDR3 is 11 amino acids. CDR1 and CDR2 (germline): DFQATT, SNEGSKA (reference sequence). Primers used in a second PCR of roughly 7 to 12 cycles were a sample-barcoded 5' primer and a J-beta primer mix. MiXCR, run by TCRdb on the 5' RACE reads, gives a single entry per CDR3 protein. The sample includes about 1.8 million distinct CDR3 sequences, around 50% of them seen just once. This chain uses TRBV20-1 with TRBJ1-4; no definite D call. Sequenced sample: blood. The source of this sequence is a middle-aged woman in good health. For the CDR3, the DNA is TGCAGTGCTAGAGATAATGAAAAACTGTTTTTT. Translated, it gives CSARDNEKLFF.